These 30 T cell receptor beta chains came from one sample sequenced in a study of CD8 T cells in ankylosing spondylitis. Each CDR3 protein gets one entry after TCRdb re-called the 5' RACE reads with MiXCR. The sample has 200,000 to 250,000 distinct CDR3 sequences; approximately 20% are singletons. Study-wide points: Made up of under ten highly homologous variants, a TCR beta motif appeared characteristic of ankylosing spondylitis blood.

No antigen has been assigned to these receptors. The sequenced material came from blood, either unsorted or a sorted T cell fraction (not recorded which). Every receptor here comes from a male donor with ankylosing spondylitis.

V is TRBV20-1 and J is TRBJ1-1; TRBD1 matches at 12 bases. The V and J ends lost 6 bases and 1 base, in that order; junction bases with no gene match: 15. The germline V gene encodes CDR1 DFQATT and CDR2 SNEGSKA (reference sequence). The CDR3 is 18 amino acids. CDR3 DNA: TGCAGTGCGAGCGGGGGACAGGGGGCATTTGAGGGGAACACTGAAGCTTTCTTT. As protein: CSASGGQGAFEGNTEAFF.

Turning to this clonotype: One end of the junction varies from germline; a read error may be responsible. The CDR3 reads CSARDSGSF. The CDR3 DNA is TGCAGTGCTAGGGACAGCGGTTCCTTC. J is TRBJ1-2 and V is TRBV20-1, with a tentative D call TRBD1 (6 bases). CDR1 and CDR2 (germline): DFQATT, SNEGSKA (reference sequence). The CDR3 is made up of 9 amino acids.

This clonotype was seen more than once but under ten times. This chain joins TRBV20-1 and TRBJ2-7; D is uncertain. Germline CDR1 DFQATT, CDR2 SNEGSKA (reference sequence). With 0 bases removed from V and 1 base from J, the gap between germline ends came to 7 bases. CDR3 length equals 13 residues. CDR3 sequence reads: CSARDAESYEQYF. The CDR3 coding sequence is TGCAGTGCTAGAGATGCGGAATCCTACGAGCAGTACTTC.

This clonotype has a handful of counts. The chain uses TRBV13 and TRBJ2-3, with D perhaps matching TRBD2 (6 bases). CDR3 size: 16 residues. CDR1 and CDR2 from the germline V gene are PRHDT and FYEKMQ (reference sequence). V lost 4 bases and J 5 bases, leaving 19 bases between the germline ends. The CDR3 is CASSSRGYTPGDTQYF. The CDR3 coding sequence is TGTGCCAGCAGCTCCCGGGGGTACACCCCAGGAGATACGCAGTATTTT. Based on the CDR3 plus reference TRBV13 and TRBJ2-3, the full variable domain is AAGVIQSPRHLIKEKRETATLKCYPIPRHDTVYWYQQGPGQDPQFLISFYEKMQSDKGSIPDRFSAQQFSDYHSELNMSSLELGDSALYFCASSSRGYTPGDTQYFGPGTRLTVL.

The genes are TRBV6-5 and TRBJ2-5; D possibly corresponds to TRBD1 (5 bases). Germline V gene lookup returns CDR1 MNHEY and CDR2 SVGAGI. The CDR3 consists of 13 residues. Trimming removed 0 bases at V and 9 bases at J, with 11 bases between. The chain's CDR3 is CASSYSGAGAQYF. In DNA, the CDR3 is TGTGCCAGCAGTTACTCAGGGGCTGGGGCCCAGTACTTC.

This chain links TRBV12-3 or TRBV12-4 with TRBJ2-1, with D tentatively TRBD2 (6 bases). Deletions cut 3 bases from V and 10 bases from J, with 10 bases between. The CDR3 sequence is 12 residues long. The CDR3 protein is CASSFASGEQFF. The CDR3 region has the DNA TGTGCCAGCAGTTTTGCAAGCGGGGAGCAGTTCTTC.

The sample holds a few counts of this clonotype. The chain links TRBV7-9 to TRBJ1-1; D gene uncertain. V was cut by 5 bases and J by 3 bases, with 16 bases left in between. From germline, CDR1 is SEHNR and CDR2 FQNEAQ (reference sequence). There are 15 residues in the CDR3. CDR3 in DNA: TGTGCCAGCAGCGGTCAGACCGTAGCGGACACTGAAGCTTTCTTT. As protein: CASSGQTVADTEAFF.

The V and J genes are TRBV27 and TRBJ2-7; D is unclear. CDR3 length equals 11 residues. Germline V gives CDR1 MNHEY, CDR2 SMNVEV (reference sequence). The V end lost 8 bases, the J end lost 3 bases, and 8 bases lay between the germline ends. In DNA form, the CDR3 reads TGTGCCAGCGGGGTAGACTACGAGCAGTACTTC. Translation gives CASGVDYEQYF.

The chain uses TRBV30 and TRBJ1-1; D is uncertain. The CDR3 covers 14 residues. The ends were cut back, 0 bases at V and 1 base at J, with 9 bases in the middle. Germline assignment: CDR1 GTSNPN and CDR2 SVGIG (reference sequence). The CDR3 region is CAWSVDGENTEAFF. CDR3 bases: TGTGCCTGGAGTGTGGACGGGGAGAACACTGAAGCTTTCTTT. Together with reference TRBV30 and TRBJ1-1, the CDR3 gives the full variable domain: SQTIHQWPATLVQPVGSPLSLECTVEGTSNPNLYWYRQAAGRGLQLLFYSVGIGQISSEVPQNLSASRPQDRQFILSSKKLLLSDSGFYLCAWSVDGENTEAFFGQGTRLTVV.

The CDR3 DNA reads as TGCGCCAGCAGCCAAGTCGGGGGACAGTTGGTTCCCACAGATACGCAGTATTTT. Encoded protein: CASSQVGGQLVPTDTQYF. The rearrangement links TRBV4-1 to TRBJ2-3, with D maybe TRBD1 (7 bases). The CDR3 has 18 residues. Germline values: CDR1 MGHRA, CDR2 YSYEKL. With 1 base removed from V and 2 bases from J, the gap between germline ends came to 19 bases.

A few counts support this clonotype. The rearrangement links TRBV10-3 to TRBJ2-5; D remains unclear. CDR3 length equals 14 residues. Trimming took 1 base from V and 4 from J, leaving 10 bases between them. Germline values: CDR1 ENHRY, CDR2 SYGVKD. For the CDR3, the DNA is TGTGCCATCAGTGAGTACGAGGTTCGAGAGACCCAGTACTTC. This encodes CAISEYEVRETQYF.

There are many counts of this clonotype. The chain uses TRBV29-1 and TRBJ2-2; D call uncertain. The V and J ends lost 3 bases and 0 bases respectively, with 2 bases between them. The CDR3 loop spans 12 amino acids. In germline, CDR1 is SQVTM, CDR2 ANQGSEA. CDR3 protein: CSVEPNTGELFF. CDR3 nucleotides: TGCAGCGTTGAGCCGAACACCGGGGAGCTGTTTTTT.

This clonotype came up a few times. J is TRBJ1-5 and V is TRBV7-8, with D tentatively TRBD1 (5 bases). Germline V CDR1 and CDR2: SGHVS, FQNEAQ. The V end was cut by 2 bases, the J end by 3 bases, with 17 bases between. The CDR3 is 17 residues long. The CDR3 spells CASSLFWSGTDNQPQHF. The CDR3 nucleotides read TGTGCCAGCAGCTTATTTTGGTCAGGGACTGACAATCAGCCCCAGCATTTT. The whole variable domain, remainder taken from reference TRBV7-8 and TRBJ1-5, is GAGVSQSPRYKVAKRGQDVALRCDPISGHVSLFWYQQALGQGPEFLTYFQNEAQLDKSGLPSDRFFAERPEGSVSTLKIQRTQQEDSAVYLCASSLFWSGTDNQPQHFGDGTRLSIL.

The chain couples TRBV2 to TRBJ2-3; TRBD1 agrees at 7 bases. Unmatched junction bases numbered 5, after V lost 1 base and J lost 4 bases. The CDR3 loop spans 15 amino acids. Germline V gene data show CDR1 as SNHLY and CDR2 as FYNNEI. The CDR3 sequence: CASSEEGARADTQYF. The CDR3 region has the DNA TGTGCCAGCAGTGAAGAGGGGGCCCGGGCAGATACGCAGTATTTT. Variable domain in full (rest from reference TRBV2 and TRBJ2-3): EPEVTQTPSHQVTQMGQEVILRCVPISNHLYFYWYRQILGQKVEFLVSFYNNEISEKSEIFDDQFSVERPDGSNFTLKIRSTKLEDSAMYFCASSEEGARADTQYFGPGTRLTVL.

The chain has TRBV7-9 and TRBJ1-1, with 7 bases that match TRBD1. The CDR3 has 15 amino acids. Germline V CDR1 and CDR2: SEHNR, FQNEAQ (reference sequence). With V trimmed by 4 bases and J by 5 bases, 10 bases remained unmatched. DNA for the CDR3: TGTGCCAGCAGCTCCCGAGACACAGGGGAAACTGAAGCTTTCTTT. As protein: CASSSRDTGETEAFF.

The J gene is TRBJ2-2, the V gene TRBV9; perhaps TRBD2 as D (5 bases). V was trimmed by 3 bases and J by 2 bases, leaving 11 bases between them. Germline loops: CDR1 SGDLS, CDR2 YYNGEE. The CDR3 has 15 residues. CDR3 DNA: TGTGCCAGCAGCGAAGGACTCTACAACACCGGGGAGCTGTTTTTT. Its protein product is CASSEGLYNTGELFF.

Here the CDR3 reads CATRGNSNQPQHF. DNA for the CDR3: TGTGCCACCAGGGGGAATAGCAATCAGCCCCAGCATTTT. The chain combines TRBV6-1 with TRBJ1-5; 7 nucleotides line up with TRBD1. After removal of 10 bases from V and 0 bases from J, the junction contained 3 bases not matched to a gene. This CDR3 is 13 amino acids long. Germline CDR1 is MNHNS and CDR2 is SASEGT.

This clonotype was found a few times. The chain links TRBV4-1 to TRBJ2-5, with 12 bases that match TRBD2. The CDR3 is 15 residues long. The V and J ends lost 5 bases and 5 bases, in that order; junction bases with no gene match: 6. CDR1 is MGHRA, CDR2 YSYEKL, per germline. CDR3 in DNA: TGCGCCAGCAGCGTTCTAGCGGGGGGGTATGAGACCCAGTACTTC. This sequence encodes CASSVLAGGYETQYF.

V gene TRBV4-2 combines with J gene TRBJ1-1; D call uncertain. In germline, CDR1 is LGHNA, CDR2 YNFKEQ. The CDR3 loop spans 18 amino acids. V was cut by 0 bases and J by 4 bases, with 21 bases left in between. Here the CDR3 DNA reads TGTGCCAGCAGCCAAGATCAGTCGGCCGGATCCCCCCTCACTGAAGCTTTCTTT. This sequence encodes CASSQDQSAGSPLTEAFF.

This chain joins TRBV11-2 and TRBJ2-5; D remains unclear. CDR1 SGHAT and CDR2 FQNNGV come from the germline V gene. V lost 7 bases, J lost 5 bases, and 26 bases lay in between. The CDR3 has 17 amino acids. The CDR3 nucleotides are TGTGCCAGCAACGACCCGCTAGGATTTGATTCGTCGGAGACCCAGTACTTC. Protein: CASNDPLGFDSSETQYF. The full variable domain, completed using reference TRBV11-2 and TRBJ2-5, is EAGVAQSPRYKIIEKRQSVAFWCNPISGHATLYWYQQILGQGPKLLIQFQNNGVVDDSQLPKDRFSAERLKGVDSTLKIQPAKLEDSAVYLCASNDPLGFDSSETQYFGPGTRLLVL.

CDR3: CASSLTWTSGGVQYF. The CDR3 nucleotides are TGCGCCAGCAGCTTGACCTGGACTAGCGGGGGTGTGCAGTACTTC. This chain links TRBV5-1 with TRBJ2-7, with 13 bases that match TRBD2. The CDR3 covers 15 residues. Looked up from germline, CDR1 is SGHRS and CDR2 is YFSETQ. V shed 1 base, J shed 9 bases, and the junction held 7 bases outside the gene matches.

This clonotype showed up just a few times. The V call is TRBV5-1, the J call TRBJ1-1; possible D gene TRBD1, 6 bases. Trimming removed 1 base at V and 11 bases at J, with 15 bases between. Looked up from germline, CDR1 is SGHRS and CDR2 is YFSETQ. CDR3 length equals 13 residues. The CDR3 sequence: CASSLPTGTDAFF. CDR3 DNA sequence: TGCGCCAGCAGCTTGCCGACAGGAACCGACGCTTTCTTT.

The chain links TRBV7-9 to TRBJ2-1, with 7 bases that match TRBD2. The CDR3 consists of 13 residues. CDR1 is SEHNR and CDR2 is FQNEAQ in the germline V gene (reference sequence). V was clipped by 4 bases and J by 7 bases; unmatched bases: 4. The CDR3 bases are TGTGCCAGCAGCTCAAGCGGGGAAAATGAGCAGTTCTTC. Translating gives CASSSSGENEQFF.

In its sample, this clonotype was seen a few times. The chain is built from TRBV24-1 and TRBJ2-2, with unresolved D. CDR1 is KGHDR, CDR2 SFDVKD, per germline. This CDR3 contains 14 residues. The germline V and J ends were trimmed by 4 bases and 4 bases, with 9 bases remaining between them. The CDR3 sequence: CATSDRWFTGELFF. The CDR3 region has the DNA TGTGCCACCAGTGACCGATGGTTCACCGGGGAGCTGTTTTTT.

The rearrangement joins TRBV7-9 to TRBJ1-2, with no clear D. The V gene lost 3 bases and the J gene lost 0 bases, with 11 bases spanning the gap. This CDR3 is built from 15 residues. Germline values: CDR1 SEHNR, CDR2 FQNEAQ (reference sequence). The CDR3 DNA is TGTGCCAGCAGCTTCAGCCTTGCCCCTAACTATGGCTACACCTTC. Its protein product is CASSFSLAPNYGYTF. Full variable domain (missing parts from reference TRBV7-9 and TRBJ1-2): DTGVSQNPRHKITKRGQNVTFRCDPISEHNRLYWYRQTLGQGPEFLTYFQNEAQLEKSRLLSDRFSAERPKGSFSTLEIQRTEQGDSAMYLCASSFSLAPNYGYTFGSGTRLTVV.

Concerning this clonotype: Since the CDR3 does not end with the conserved phenylalanine or tryptophan, this likely comes from a read error. The J gene is TRBJ2-5, the V gene TRBV3-1; TRBD2 matches 12 bases. The CDR3 totals 16 residues. The V segment lost 4 bases and the J segment 2 bases; nucleotides outside the gene matches: 5. Looked up from germline, CDR1 is LGHDT and CDR2 is YNNKEL (reference sequence). The DNA of the CDR3 is TGTGCCAGCAGCCTGACTAGCGGGGGAGGACAAGAGACCCAGTACCTC. Protein: CASSLTSGGGQETQYL.

The chain joins TRBV29-1 to TRBJ1-2; the D gene is possibly TRBD1 (5 bases). V gave up 4 bases and J gave up 0 bases, with 9 bases separating them. From germline, CDR1 is SQVTM and CDR2 ANQGSEA. The CDR3 length is 13 residues. The CDR3 DNA is TGCAGCGTTGCAGGGAGTTCTAACTATGGCTACACCTTC. Translation gives CSVAGSSNYGYTF.

This clonotype was detected only a few times. V and J are TRBV24-1 and TRBJ2-7; the D call may be TRBD1 or TRBD2 (5 bases each). Germline CDR1 KGHDR, CDR2 SFDVKD. This CDR3 contains 14 residues. The V end was cut by 5 bases, the J end by 3 bases, with 13 bases between. CDR3 sequence reads: CATSGRDGYYEQYF. CDR3 sequence (DNA): TGTGCCACCAGTGGCCGGGACGGATACTACGAGCAGTACTTC.

The chain combines TRBV6-2 or TRBV6-3 with TRBJ1-1; unclear D gene. This CDR3 is built from 15 residues. Between the trimmed V and J ends, which lost 2 bases and 1 base, there was a span of 11 bases. CDR1 is MNHEY and CDR2 is SVGEGT in the germline V gene. The DNA of the CDR3 is TGTGCCAGCAGTTACGGGTTAGGACCGAACACTGAAGCTTTCTTT. It specifies CASSYGLGPNTEAFF.

This clonotype was seen a handful of times. The chain links TRBV20-1 to TRBJ2-1, with 10 bases that match TRBD2. From germline, CDR1 is DFQATT and CDR2 SNEGSKA (reference sequence). The J segment lost 3 bases and the V segment lost 1 base, leaving 9 bases of the junction unmatched. The CDR3 spans 17 residues. CDR3 sequence (DNA): TGCAGTGCTAGAGGAACCCTTACTAGCGGGGTCTACAATGAGCAGTTCTTC. This translates into CSARGTLTSGVYNEQFF.